A single sample is the source of the 23 T cell receptor beta chains below, sequenced in a study of blood T cell repertoires in COVID-19. Sequencing used immunoSEQ multiplex PCR; TCRdb keeps in-frame clones, though not all of them. The repertoire includes approximately 410,000 clones, around 86% of them detected once, and 1.4% sits in the top ten. Sequencing was performed on peripheral blood. These receptors came from a woman between 25 and 40 years old with active or convalescent COVID-19.

Concerning this clone: Other DNA sequences in the sample encode the same CDR3. This sequence joins TRBV5-8 and TRBJ2-3, with 7 bases matching TRBD2. CDR1 and CDR2 (germline): SGHTS, YDEGEE. With V trimmed by 2 bases and J by 6 bases, 3 bases remained unmatched. CDR3 length: 13 amino acids. The CDR3 nucleotides read TGTGCCAGCAGCTTATGGCGGGAGGATACGCAGTATTTT. Its protein product is CASSLWREDTQYF.

The rearrangement links TRBV6-5 to TRBJ1-5; possibly TRBD1 for D (6 bases). CDR3 length equals 14 residues. CDR1 is MNHEY and CDR2 is SVGAGI in the germline V gene. V lost 10 bases to trimming and J lost 6 bases, with 19 bases between them. The CDR3 sequence is CATREWGGSQPQHF. CDR3 coding DNA: TGTGCCACCAGGGAGTGGGGGGGCAGTCAGCCCCAGCATTTT.

This chain connects TRBV10-1 to TRBJ2-1, with 12 bases lining up with TRBD1. The germline V gene has CDR1 WNHNN and CDR2 SYGVQD (reference sequence). CDR3 length equals 14 residues. Trimming at V came to 10 bases and at J to 10 bases, leaving 11 bases not matched to a gene. The CDR3 region is CATQHPGQGAEQFF. The DNA of the CDR3 is TGCGCCACCCAACACCCGGGACAGGGGGCCGAGCAGTTCTTC.

The genes are TRBV6-1 and TRBJ1-2; D might be TRBD1 (6 bases). The germline V gene encodes CDR1 MNHNS and CDR2 SASEGT. The CDR3 is 18 amino acids. Trimming stripped 0 bases from V and 4 bases from J, with 21 bases between. The CDR3 spells CASSEAGTTGPSRYGYTF. The CDR3 nucleotides are TGTGCCAGCAGTGAAGCAGGGACGACAGGACCTTCTCGCTATGGCTACACCTTC.

The chain combines TRBV24-1 with TRBJ2-1; no reliable D call. Germline CDR1 KGHDR, CDR2 SFDVKD. This CDR3 contains 13 residues. Deletions cut 4 bases from V and 4 bases from J, with 7 bases between. The CDR3 DNA sequence: TGTGCCACCAGTGACCCAGGATACAATGAGCAGTTCTTC. This codes for CATSDPGYNEQFF.

The chain is built from TRBV5-6 and TRBJ2-1, with TRBD2 identical over 14 bases. V lost 0 bases to trimming and J lost 6 bases; unmatched junction nucleotides: 2. The length of the CDR3 is 16 residues. Germline lookup yields CDR1 SGHDT and CDR2 YYEEEE. CDR3: CASSLATSGRVNEQFF. CDR3 nucleotides: TGTGCCAGCAGCTTGGCGACTAGCGGGAGGGTCAATGAGCAGTTCTTC.

This rearrangement joins TRBV3-1 (or the pseudogene TRBV3-2) to TRBJ1-4; D is unclear. Trimming pared 0 bases from V and 14 bases from J, leaving 13 bases between. The CDR3 has 13 amino acids. Germline CDR1 is LGHDT and CDR2 is YNNKEL (reference sequence). This chain's CDR3 is CASSQEKGRRLFF. CDR3 bases: TGTGCCAGCAGCCAAGAGAAGGGTCGGAGGCTGTTTTTT.

The V and J genes are TRBV2 and TRBJ1-5, with TRBD1 matching over 8 bases. The CDR3 has 13 amino acids. Looked up from germline, CDR1 is SNHLY and CDR2 is FYNNEI. With V trimmed by 5 bases and J by 5 bases, 2 bases remained unmatched. CDR3 in DNA: TGTGCCAGCAGTCAGACAGGGGATCAGCCCCAGCATTTT. Translation gives CASSQTGDQPQHF.

This chain joins TRBV3-1 (or the pseudogene TRBV3-2) and TRBJ2-5; tentative D call: TRBD1 (6 bases). The length of the CDR3 is 15 residues. Trimming took 0 bases from V and 5 from J, leaving 13 bases between them. Per the germline V gene, CDR1 is LGHDT and CDR2 is YNNKEL (reference sequence). The CDR3 coding sequence is TGTGCCAGCAGCCAAGATCCAGGGGATCGCGAGACCCAGTACTTC. This codes for CASSQDPGDRETQYF.

The chain is built from TRBV21-1 and TRBJ1-1. TRBV21-1 is a pseudogene. The CDR3 has 16 amino acids. The CDR3 sequence is CASSVRKEELNTEAFF. CDR3 in DNA: TGTGCCAGCAGCGTACGGAAAGAGGAGTTGAACACTGAAGCTTTCTTT.

The chain employs TRBV5-6 and TRBJ2-4; D may be TRBD2 (7 bases). Germline V lookup: CDR1 SGHDT, CDR2 YYEEEE. This CDR3 is built from 16 residues. Trimming left V 1 base short and J 4 bases short, with 15 bases between. CDR3 loop: CASSLYGGAGKNIQYF. The CDR3 DNA is TGTGCCAGCAGCTTGTATGGGGGGGCCGGTAAAAACATTCAGTACTTC.

The chain couples TRBV20-1 to TRBJ1-5, with D unresolved. Germline V gene data show CDR1 as DFQATT and CDR2 as SNEGSKA (reference sequence). V lost 5 bases to trimming and J lost 13 bases, with 15 bases between them. This CDR3 contains 11 residues. This CDR3 is CSAGRDFPQHF. As DNA, the CDR3 is TGCAGTGCTGGCCGTGATTTCCCGCAGCATTTT.

The chain recombines TRBV10-1 with TRBJ2-3, with D tentatively TRBD2 (5 bases). The germline V gene encodes CDR1 WNHNN and CDR2 SYGVQD (reference sequence). The CDR3 spans 15 residues. V lost 0 bases to trimming and J lost 4 bases, with 11 bases between them. The CDR3 bases are TGCGCCAGCAGTGAGTCACTAGTTCTCGCAGATACGCAGTATTTT. Translation: CASSESLVLADTQYF.

This rearrangement joins TRBV27 to TRBJ2-7; a weak D match, TRBD2 (7 bases). Germline lookup yields CDR1 MNHEY and CDR2 SMNVEV (reference sequence). The length of the CDR3 is 15 residues. V dropped 6 bases and J dropped 0 bases, with 15 bases sitting between them. CDR3 protein: CASRTSGGLSYEQYF. The CDR3 DNA is TGTGCCAGCAGGACATCGGGGGGCCTCTCCTACGAGCAGTACTTC.

The rearrangement links TRBV5-3 to TRBJ2-1; D is possibly TRBD2 (6 bases). TRBV5-3 is reported as an ORF; its role is uncertain. The ends were cut back, 1 base at V and 0 bases at J, with 11 bases in the middle. This CDR3 is built from 16 residues. The CDR3 region is CARSLNGGTSYNEQFF. For the CDR3, the DNA is TGTGCCAGAAGCTTGAACGGCGGGACCTCCTACAATGAGCAGTTCTTC.

The rearrangement uses TRBV4-1 and TRBJ2-1; TRBD1 is a possible D gene (9 bases). Germline V gives CDR1 MGHRA, CDR2 YSYEKL. The V gene lost 4 bases and the J gene lost 4 bases, with 26 bases spanning the gap. This CDR3 comprises 19 residues. The CDR3 here is CASSREQGAAERGYNEQFF. CDR3 bases: TGCGCCAGCAGCCGAGAACAGGGGGCCGCGGAGCGGGGGTACAATGAGCAGTTCTTC.

CDR3 coding DNA: TGTGCCAGCAGCCAATCGAGCGCTGGAAACACCATATATTTT. As protein: CASSQSSAGNTIYF. The chain combines TRBV7-9 with TRBJ1-3; D gene unclear. V lost 5 bases to trimming and J lost 2 bases, with 10 bases between them. CDR1 and CDR2 from the germline V gene are SEHNR and FQNEAQ (reference sequence). This CDR3 is built from 14 residues.

The rearrangement joins TRBV12-3 or TRBV12-4 to TRBJ2-1, with D tentatively TRBD2 (6 bases). Between the trimmed V and J ends, which lost 0 bases and 16 bases, there was a span of 13 bases. The CDR3 contains 12 residues. The CDR3 is CASSLALLAKFF. In nucleotides, the CDR3 is TGTGCCAGCAGTTTAGCGCTACTAGCAAAATTCTTC.

The V and J genes are TRBV4-2 and TRBJ1-1, with a possible D match to TRBD1 (5 bases). V gave up 4 bases and J gave up 4 bases, with 13 bases separating them. Germline CDR1 and CDR2: LGHNA and YNFKEQ. The CDR3 contains 14 residues. CDR3 sequence reads: CASSRGDGGTEAFF. CDR3 DNA sequence: TGTGCCAGCAGCCGAGGGGACGGGGGCACTGAAGCTTTCTTT.

The CDR3 DNA is TGTGCCAGTAGTATAGAGACACTCCATAGCAATCAGCCCCAGCATTTT. Protein: CASSIETLHSNQPQHF. This chain connects TRBV19 to TRBJ1-5, with no clear D. Germline V CDR1 and CDR2: LNHDA, SQIVND (reference sequence). Trimming removed 0 bases at V and 0 bases at J, with 9 bases between. The CDR3 is made up of 16 amino acids.

The sample holds a few counts of this clone. This rearrangement joins TRBV27 to TRBJ2-2; D is uncertain. This CDR3 contains 14 residues. The germline gives CDR1 MNHEY, CDR2 SMNVEV (reference sequence). V was pared by 3 bases and J by 1 base, with 6 bases between. CDR3 region: CASSLNRNTGELFF. CDR3 bases: TGTGCCAGCAGTTTGAACAGGAACACCGGGGAGCTGTTTTTT.

This chain uses TRBV19 with TRBJ1-1; D is possibly TRBD1 (5 bases). Trimming removed 3 bases at V and 1 base at J, with 12 bases between. The CDR3 is 15 amino acids. Germline assignment: CDR1 LNHDA and CDR2 SQIVND (reference sequence). The CDR3 reads CASSIPGLENTEAFF. The CDR3 bases are TGTGCCAGTAGTATCCCGGGACTTGAGAACACTGAAGCTTTCTTT.

CDR3 coding DNA: TGTGCCAGCAGCTCACACCGTTCTGGCGGGGAGCTGTTTTTT. Protein product: CASSSHRSGGELFF. The chain combines TRBV7-8 with TRBJ2-2; D uncertain. Trimming removed 4 bases at V and 7 bases at J, with 13 bases between. The CDR3 is 14 residues long. CDR1 SGHVS and CDR2 FQNEAQ come from the germline V gene.